This TCR beta chain was recovered during a study of blood T cell repertoires in COVID-19. Study-level information: COVID-19 samples from acute and convalescent phases originated in the United States, Italy and Spain. PBMCs, B-cell-depleted T cells, or T cells provided the cDNA or gDNA that made up the material.

V was pared by 0 bases and J by 0 bases, with 13 bases between. CDR3 length equals 16 residues. Looked up from germline, CDR1 is SGHNT and CDR2 is YYREEE (reference sequence). As handled by the study authors: Cell counts per sample came from amplifying reference gene primers. Assay used: immunoSEQ multiplex PCR; TCRdb lists only in-frame clones, some missing. V and J calls and clone size come straight from that table; D and trimming were deduced from the DNA. The sample has around 18,000 clones; roughly nine tenths are singletons. This clone has only one observation. This sequence joins TRBV5-4 and TRBJ2-7; D may be TRBD2 (5 bases). What was sequenced was peripheral blood. This receptor was identified in a man aged 60 to 69 with active COVID-19. The DNA for the CDR3 is TGTGCCAGCAGCTTGGATGCGGGCCGCAGCTCCTACGAGCAGTACTTC. Residues: CASSLDAGRSSYEQYF.